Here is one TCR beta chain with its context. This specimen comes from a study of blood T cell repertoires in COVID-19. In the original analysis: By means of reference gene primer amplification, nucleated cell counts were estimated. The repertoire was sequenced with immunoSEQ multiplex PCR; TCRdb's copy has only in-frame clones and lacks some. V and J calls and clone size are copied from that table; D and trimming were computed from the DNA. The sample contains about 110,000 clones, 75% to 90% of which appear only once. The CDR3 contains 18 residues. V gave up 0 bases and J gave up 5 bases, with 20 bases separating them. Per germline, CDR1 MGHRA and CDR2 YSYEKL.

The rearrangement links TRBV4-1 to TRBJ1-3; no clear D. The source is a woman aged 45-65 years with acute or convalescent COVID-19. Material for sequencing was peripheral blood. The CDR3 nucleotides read TGCGCCAGCAGCCAAGATTCAACTTCGCGACTGAAAAGAAACACCATATATTTT. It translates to CASSQDSTSRLKRNTIYF.